This T cell receptor (beta chain) comes out of a study of Graves' ophthalmopathy and Graves' hyperthyroidism. Investigators amplified TCR beta CDR3 regions from RNA transcripts. RT-PCR in the first round used HTBI primers; a second-round multiplex PCR followed. TCRdb itself ran the multiplex PCR reads through MiXCR, one entry per CDR3 protein. The sample has over a million distinct CDR3 sequences; approximately 35% are singletons. Germline V gene sequence: CDR1 SGHTA, CDR2 FQGNSA. The V gene end was trimmed by 6 bases and the J gene end by 0 bases; junction bases not matched to a gene: 2. The CDR3 length is 15 residues. Study-level results: The 13-signature model separated ophthalmopathy from stable hyperthyroidism at 85% to 90% sensitivity and around 81% specificity. Blood also carried most expanded thyroid clonotypes exceeding 0.001 frequency.

Certain patients, namely those with other autoimmune diseases, uncontrolled infections, pregnancy or lactation, were excluded. Regarding this clonotype: As yet, its antigen is unknown.

J is TRBJ2-3 and V is TRBV7-2; TRBD2 matches at 11 bases. The TCR comes from an adult man with Graves' hyperthyroidism. The sequenced sample consisted of peripheral blood or thyroid tissue (not recorded which). CDR3 nucleotides: TGTGCCAGCAGGCTAGCGGGAGGTAGCACAGATACGCAGTATTTT. Residues: CASRLAGGSTDTQYF.